This T cell receptor (beta chain) came from a study of cytomegalovirus exposure and HLA in healthy donors. Study results and limitations: Some TCR beta chains (about 180 of them) were listed as cytomegalovirus-associated. Indistinguishability led to the exclusion of some V segments, TRBV6-2 and TRBV6-3 included.

The germline CDR1 and CDR2 sequences are MGHRA and YSYEKL. V was pared by 3 bases and J by 0 bases, with 10 bases of the junction left unmatched. The length of the CDR3 is 20 residues. As for this clone: Its specificity is not known.

The PCR contained 60 Vbeta and 13 Jbeta primers. Clones were read by immunoSEQ multiplex PCR, and TCRdb kept only the in-frame ones, dropping some. The sample carries more than 95,000 clones, over 60% recorded once. This TCR was sampled from a man in his 60s in good health and CMV-seropositive. The chain has TRBV4-1 and TRBJ2-1; TRBD2 aligns across 14 bases. Sequenced material: PBMCs. CDR3 coding DNA: TGCGCCAGCAGCCACATAGGACTAGCGGGGGGCAGGGGCTCCTACAATGAGCAGTTCTTC. It yields the protein CASSHIGLAGGRGSYNEQFF.